A single sample is the source of the 20 T cell receptor beta chains below, sequenced in a study of cytomegalovirus exposure and HLA in healthy donors (dated by TCRdb to about 2017). Receptors were amplified or captured by the immunoSEQ multiplex PCR assay. The multiplex PCR relied on a mix of 60 forward primers for TCR Vbeta segments and 13 reverse primers for TCR Jbeta segments. Drawn from immuneACCESS, this table holds only the in-frame rearrangements with V and J called that TCRdb kept. Clones are partly lost; checked studies trace under half to an unresolved V gene and leave the rest unexplained. The sample has over 70,000 clones on record, 80% of them singletons. The ten largest clones add up to 2% of the sample. Sequencing was carried out using PBMCs. These receptors originate from a man aged 18-30 years in good health and CMV-seronegative.

This clone was detected only once. The chain employs TRBV27 and TRBJ1-3; no firm D call. V was clipped by 4 bases and J by 0 bases, with 7 bases between them. CDR1 is MNHEY, CDR2 SMNVEV, per germline (reference sequence). The CDR3 runs 14 residues. The CDR3 region is CASSSLSSGNTIYF. The CDR3 nucleotides read TGTGCCAGCAGTTCCTTGTCCTCTGGAAACACCATATATTTT.

The CDR3 DNA sequence: TGCGCCAGCAGCCAAGACGGAGCTAGTGAGCAGTTCTTC. Residues: CASSQDGASEQFF. The chain has TRBV4-1 and TRBJ2-1; D is ambiguous. The germline CDR1 and CDR2 sequences are MGHRA and YSYEKL. V was pared by 0 bases and J by 9 bases, with 9 bases between. The CDR3 has 13 residues.

This chain connects TRBV6-5 to TRBJ2-7; 10 positions match TRBD2. CDR1 and CDR2 from the germline V gene are MNHEY and SVGAGI. The V segment lost 5 bases and the J segment 9 bases; nucleotides outside the gene matches: 10. The length of the CDR3 is 14 residues. CDR3 nucleotides: TGTGCCAGCAGTGAACCCAGCGGGGGGGCGACGCAGTACTTC. Its protein is CASSEPSGGATQYF.

In its sample, this clone was seen a few times. CDR3 DNA sequence: TGTGCCTCCGGGGGGGAACCTGGAAACACCATATATTTT. Its translation is CASGGEPGNTIYF. The rearrangement joins TRBV10-3 to TRBJ1-3, with a weak D call TRBD1 (5 bases). CDR1 and CDR2 (germline): ENHRY, SYGVKD. The CDR3 totals 13 residues. V shed 11 bases and J shed 2 bases, with 13 bases lying between them.

The CDR3 DNA reads as TGTGCCAGCAGCTTTGGGGGGACAGGGGTCAATGAGCAGTTCTTC. This encodes CASSFGGTGVNEQFF. The chain carries TRBV7-2 and TRBJ2-1; TRBD1 aligns across 10 bases. Germline V gene sequence: CDR1 SGHTA, CDR2 FQGNSA. This CDR3 is 15 amino acids long. The ends lost 3 bases at V and 6 bases at J; junction bases unmatched: 5.

The V gene is TRBV6-4, the J gene TRBJ2-5; D call uncertain. Looked up from germline, CDR1 is MRHNA and CDR2 is SNTAGT. V was clipped by 4 bases and J by 5 bases, with 5 bases between them. The CDR3 covers 11 residues. CDR3 DNA sequence: TGTGCCAGCAGTGTCCGGGAGACCCAGTACTTC. Translating it yields CASSVRETQYF.

The chain employs TRBV6-6 and TRBJ2-5; TRBD1 is a possible D gene (5 bases). The J call may be wrong; the DNA end is better matched by TRBJ2-7. The CDR3 has 12 amino acids. Germline values: CDR1 MNHNY, CDR2 SVGAGI (reference sequence). The DNA for the CDR3 is TGTGCCAGCAGTTCCACAGGCTACGAGCAGTACTTC. As protein: CASSSTGYEQYF.

A remark on this clone: At the DNA level, this CDR3 is encoded by other sequences in the same sample as well. V gene TRBV6-1 combines with J gene TRBJ2-3; D might be TRBD2 (6 bases). The CDR3 spans 14 residues. V was clipped by 6 bases and J by 3 bases, with 13 bases between them. Germline CDR1 MNHNS, CDR2 SASEGT. CDR3 nucleotides: TGTGCCAGCAGCGATCGAGGAGGGACAGATACGCAGTATTTT. Translating gives CASSDRGGTDTQYF.

V is TRBV19 and J is TRBJ1-5; possible D gene TRBD1, 5 bases. CDR3 length: 16 amino acids. Germline V lookup: CDR1 LNHDA, CDR2 SQIVND (reference sequence). Trimming left V 1 base short and J 1 base short, with 11 bases between. CDR3 amino acids: CASSIVGGRSNQPQHF. As DNA, the CDR3 is TGTGCCAGTAGTATAGTGGGGGGAAGAAGCAATCAGCCCCAGCATTTT. The entire variable domain, with the rest obtained from reference TRBV19 and TRBJ1-5, is as follows: DGGITQSPKYLFRKEGQNVTLSCEQNLNHDAMYWYRQDPGQGLRLIYYSQIVNDFQKGDIAEGYSVSREKKESFPLTVTSAQKNPTAFYLCASSIVGGRSNQPQHFGDGTRLSIL.

CDR3 loop: CASSVGGGYNEQFF. CDR3 in DNA: TGTGCCAGCAGCGTAGGCGGGGGGTACAATGAGCAGTTCTTC. The J gene is TRBJ2-1, the V gene TRBV9; the match to TRBD2 covers 8 bases. The CDR3 loop spans 14 amino acids. Looked up from germline, CDR1 is SGDLS and CDR2 is YYNGEE. V was pared by 0 bases and J by 4 bases, with 0 bases of the junction left unmatched. Full variable domain (rest looked up from reference TRBV9 and TRBJ2-1): DSGVTQTPKHLITATGQRVTLRCSPRSGDLSVYWYQQSLDQGLQFLIQYYNGEERAKGNILERFSAQQFPDLHSELNLSSLELGDSALYFCASSVGGGYNEQFFGPGTRLTVL.

The chain carries TRBV5-1 and TRBJ2-2, with TRBD1 matching 10 bases. CDR3 size: 15 residues. Looked up from germline, CDR1 is SGHRS and CDR2 is YFSETQ. V lost 4 bases and J lost 7; bases outside the gene matches: 7. CDR3 residues: CASSAGTGADGELFF. The CDR3 nucleotides read TGCGCCAGCAGCGCTGGGACAGGGGCTGACGGGGAGCTGTTTTTT.

This chain joins TRBV6-5 and TRBJ1-1; D uncertain. The CDR3 runs 15 residues. Germline CDR1 MNHEY, CDR2 SVGAGI. The V end lost 7 bases, the J end lost 1 base, and 16 bases lay between the germline ends. CDR3 amino acids: CASTLLPGGNTEAFF. As DNA, the CDR3 is TGTGCCAGCACCCTCCTACCGGGAGGGAACACTGAAGCTTTCTTT.

The rearrangement uses TRBV2 and TRBJ2-1, with 8 bases matching TRBD2. Germline loops: CDR1 SNHLY, CDR2 FYNNEI. The V gene end was trimmed by 7 bases and the J gene end by 6 bases; junction bases not matched to a gene: 17. The CDR3 runs to 17 residues. CDR3: CASIRSGGLENPNEQFF. CDR3 DNA: TGTGCCAGCATTCGGAGCGGGGGCCTCGAAAATCCCAATGAGCAGTTCTTC.

The CDR3 sequence is CASSLGGLFRDSNQPQHF. CDR3 sequence (DNA): TGTGCCAGCAGCTTGGGGGGACTGTTTCGAGATAGCAATCAGCCCCAGCATTTT. This chain links TRBV5-6 with TRBJ1-5, with TRBD1 as a possible D gene (5 bases). From germline, CDR1 is SGHDT and CDR2 YYEEEE. V lost 0 bases and J 0 bases, leaving 16 bases between the germline ends. CDR3 length equals 18 residues.

The rearrangement uses TRBV2 and TRBJ1-5; no definite D call. The CDR3 totals 12 residues. Trimming shortened V by 5 bases and J by 5 bases, and 7 bases separated the two germline ends. The V gene's germline CDR1 is SNHLY and CDR2 FYNNEI. The CDR3 loop is CASSLNHQPQHF. The CDR3 bases are TGTGCCAGCAGTCTTAATCATCAGCCCCAGCATTTT.

This chain uses TRBV7-3 with TRBJ1-1; a possible D gene is TRBD1 (6 bases). The V end lost 5 bases, the J end lost 5 bases, and 18 bases lay between the germline ends. Per germline, CDR1 SGHTA and CDR2 FQGTGA. The CDR3 totals 15 residues. The CDR3 sequence: CASSPLTGIRTEAFF. For the CDR3, the DNA is TGTGCCAGCAGCCCTCTTACAGGGATTAGGACTGAAGCTTTCTTT.

The chain combines TRBV6-6 with TRBJ2-7; 10 bases fit TRBD1. Germline CDR1 is MNHNY and CDR2 is SVGAGI (reference sequence). This CDR3 is 14 amino acids long. Trimming removed 5 bases from V and 2 bases from J; junction bases left unmatched: 3. The CDR3 DNA reads TGTGCCAGCAGTGGGGACAGGGGAACCTACGAGCAGTACTTC. This codes for CASSGDRGTYEQYF.

V gene TRBV10-3 combines with J gene TRBJ2-3; 9 bases match TRBD1. Germline V gene lookup returns CDR1 ENHRY and CDR2 SYGVKD. V gave up 4 bases and J gave up 0 bases; unmatched junction bases: 2. CDR3 size: 15 residues. The CDR3 is CAISAGQGSTDTQYF. The CDR3 DNA follows: TGTGCCATCAGTGCTGGACAGGGGAGCACAGATACGCAGTATTTT.

This chain uses TRBV5-1 with TRBJ2-2, with D possibly TRBD1 on 5 matching bases. This CDR3 is 16 amino acids long. Germline V CDR1 and CDR2: SGHRS, YFSETQ. With 0 bases removed from V and 0 bases from J, the gap between germline ends came to 9 bases. The CDR3 bases are TGCGCCAGCAGCTTGGGAAGGGGCGCGAACACCGGGGAGCTGTTTTTT. Translated: CASSLGRGANTGELFF.

The chain carries TRBV11-2 and TRBJ1-3; D not certain. This CDR3 spans 14 amino acids. The germline V gene has CDR1 SGHAT and CDR2 FQNNGV. Between the trimmed V and J ends, which lost 5 bases and 1 base, there was a span of 9 bases. CDR3: CASSATASGNTIYF. The CDR3 nucleotides are TGTGCCAGCAGCGCCACAGCATCTGGAAACACCATATATTTT.